Listed here are 9 T cell receptor beta chains from one sample, sequenced in a study of beta chain features in type 1 diabetes. Findings and caveats of the study: Shorter TCRB CDR3s, moderately but significantly so, were found in Type 1 diabetes patients in all four CD4+ subsets.

These receptors are not linked to any known antigen. Expressed TCRB transcripts were sequenced because the entire RNA isolate underwent reverse transcription. Repertoires were generated with immunoSEQ multiplex PCR, while TCRdb's copy carries only in-frame clones and drops some. Altogether about 160,000 clones are present, around 10% being singletons, with the ten largest covering 0.4% to 0.55%. Material: central memory CD4+ T cells from blood. Source of these receptors: a man aged 25-45 years with type 1 diabetes.

Only a few counts were recorded for this clone. The sample carries other DNA sequences with the same CDR3. The chain links TRBV9 to TRBJ1-3; D unresolved. CDR3 length: 14 residues. The germline CDR1 and CDR2 sequences are SGDLS and YYNGEE. Trimming cost V 1 base and J 2 bases, with 7 bases left between them. Here the CDR3 reads CASSVSRTGNTIYF. CDR3 bases: TGTGCCAGCAGCGTATCCAGAACTGGAAACACCATATATTTT.

In its sample, this clone was seen a few times. The rearrangement links TRBV7-3 to TRBJ2-5; maybe TRBD1 (6 bases). The CDR3 has 13 amino acids. Per the germline V gene, CDR1 is SGHTA and CDR2 is FQGTGA. The V end lost 2 bases, the J end lost 7 bases, and 11 bases lay between the germline ends. CDR3: CASSLGGQGTQYF. The CDR3 region has the DNA TGTGCCAGCAGCTTAGGGGGCCAGGGGACCCAGTACTTC.

In its sample, this clone was seen a few times. The chain recombines TRBV7-3 with TRBJ2-1; 7 positions agree with TRBD2. The CDR3 is 16 residues long. V lost 5 bases, J lost 0 bases, and 7 bases stayed unmatched. From germline, CDR1 is SGHTA and CDR2 FQGTGA. CDR3 coding DNA: TGTGCCAGCAGCGGGCTAGCGGCTAGCTCCTACAATGAGCAGTTCTTC. It codes for CASSGLAASSYNEQFF.

About this clone itself: This sample also contains other DNA sequences that code for the same CDR3. This sequence joins TRBV5-1 and TRBJ1-1; D may be TRBD1 (6 bases). V lost 1 base and J lost 0, with 7 bases in between. The CDR3 is 14 amino acids. Germline-derived CDR1 and CDR2 are SGHRS and YFSETQ. CDR3 protein: CASSLRTVNTEAFF. Written as DNA, the CDR3 is TGCGCCAGCAGCTTGAGGACAGTGAACACTGAAGCTTTCTTT.

V and J are TRBV18 and TRBJ2-7, with 12 nucleotides matching TRBD2. Germline lookup yields CDR1 KGHSH and CDR2 LQKENI. CDR3 size: 16 residues. V was clipped by 2 bases and J by 12 bases; unmatched bases: 14. CDR3 in DNA: TGTGCCAGCTCACCAAATGAACTAGCGGGAGGCACCGATGGGTACTTC. This translates into CASSPNELAGGTDGYF.

In DNA, the CDR3 is TGTGCCAGCAGCGTAGAGGGGCAGGGCGCTTCTCCTTATGGCTACACCTTC. It translates to CASSVEGQGASPYGYTF. The V call is TRBV9, the J call TRBJ1-2; D is perhaps TRBD1 (5 bases). The CDR3 contains 17 residues. Germline CDR1 reads SGDLS; CDR2 reads YYNGEE. V gave up 0 bases and J gave up 5 bases, with 20 bases separating them.

This clone has just a few counts. The chain employs TRBV21-1 and TRBJ1-4. TRBV21-1 is annotated as a pseudogene. The CDR3 sequence is 14 residues long. The CDR3 loop is CASSKGRRGEKLFF. The DNA of the CDR3 is TGTGCCAGCAGCAAAGGAAGGAGAGGTGAAAAACTGTTTTTT.

V gene TRBV18 combines with J gene TRBJ2-2; a possible D gene is TRBD2 (6 bases). Trimming left V 7 bases short and J 0 bases short, with 9 bases between. The V gene's germline CDR1 is KGHSH and CDR2 LQKENI. This CDR3 has 14 amino acids. CDR3 bases: TGTGCCAGCTACGGGGGAACGAACACCGGGGAGCTGTTTTTT. Its protein is CASYGGTNTGELFF.

The table lists this clone with a few counts. The chain couples TRBV7-9 to TRBJ2-7; 14 nucleotides match TRBD2. CDR3 length equals 18 residues. V lost 6 bases to trimming and J lost 1 base; unmatched junction nucleotides: 11. From germline, CDR1 is SEHNR and CDR2 FQNEAQ (reference sequence). For the CDR3, the DNA is TGTGCCAGCAGTTCTGGACTAGCGGGAGGAGTTAGATCCTACGAGCAGTACTTC. Protein: CASSSGLAGGVRSYEQYF.